This TCR beta chain was sequenced for a study of T-cell reconstitution after alpha-beta-depleted transplantation in children. The CDR3 runs to 13 residues. V dropped 5 bases and J dropped 6 bases, with 12 bases sitting between them. This sample's TCRbeta library carried unique molecular identifier barcodes. TCRdb recomputed calls from the PCR reads with MiXCR, one row per CDR3 protein. The sample records 15,000 to 20,000 distinct CDR3 sequences, around 12% being singletons. This chain uses TRBV7-1 with TRBJ2-3; no firm D call. Being an ORF, TRBV7-1 has a function that is uncertain. This receptor was obtained from a boy under two years old who had a stem cell transplant for Wiskott-Aldrich syndrome, so the T cells may come from the graft donor. The sample consisted of PBMCs, mostly from graft donor cells, taken 180 days after TCRalphabeta/CD19-depleted stem cell transplant. This CDR3 reads CASSPLSEDTQYF. DNA for the CDR3: TGTGCCAGCAGCCCCCTCAGTGAGGATACGCAGTATTTT.